The text below deals with one TCR beta chain. These data come from a study of shared clonotypes between healthy human individuals. V was clipped by 7 bases and J by 6 bases, with 10 bases between them. The CDR3 length is 12 residues. CDR1 is SEHNR and CDR2 is FQNEAQ in the germline V gene (reference sequence). Generated by immunoSEQ multiplex PCR, the TCRdb table keeps only in-frame clones and is missing some. Of hundreds of thousands of clones detected, less than 85% appear once; the ten largest clones hold more than 9%. V gene TRBV7-9 combines with J gene TRBJ2-1; D not resolved. The source material was memory CD4+ T cells sorted from blood. Specified subset: CD45RA-negative fraction. The TCR originated in a man younger than 40 in good health. In nucleotides, the CDR3 is TGTGCCAGCAAGGTGGGATTCAATGAGCAGTTCTTC. Translated: CASKVGFNEQFF.